This TCR beta chain comes out of a study of cytomegalovirus exposure and HLA in healthy donors. PCR used 60 Vbeta primers and 13 Jbeta primers. The repertoire was sequenced with immunoSEQ multiplex PCR; TCRdb's copy has only in-frame clones and lacks some. The repertoire holds some 200,000 clones, with 82% as singletons. Study results and caveats: Earlier analysis looked at TCR beta V segments, and most were productive about 90% or about 30% of the time.

This clone was recorded a few times. Antigen unknown. The CDR3 is made up of 15 amino acids. Germline V gives CDR1 PRHDT, CDR2 FYEKMQ (reference sequence). The V end was cut by 1 base, the J end by 3 bases, with 9 bases between. The chain carries TRBV13 and TRBJ1-4; tentative D call: TRBD1 (5 bases). Sequencing input: PBMCs. This sequence originates from a woman between 18 and 29 years old in good health and CMV-seronegative. This CDR3 is CASSLEGAANEKLFF. Written as DNA, the CDR3 is TGTGCCAGCAGCTTAGAAGGGGCGGCTAATGAAAAACTGTTTTTT.